One sample yielded the 12 T cell receptor beta chains listed below, sequenced in a study of CD8 T cells in Susac syndrome. RNA, at about 0.45 to 1 ug, was reverse transcribed with random hexamers. TCRdb passed the immunoSEQ multiplex PCR reads through MiXCR, listing each CDR3 protein once. The table shows about 130,000 distinct CDR3 sequences, with more than 90% occurring only once. The sequenced sample was CD8+ T cells from PBMCs. Receptors originate from a human donor with Susac syndrome.

This rearrangement joins TRBV27 to TRBJ2-7, with D perhaps given as TRBD1 or TRBD2 (5 bases each). This CDR3 is 14 amino acids long. Trimming pared 2 bases from V and 3 bases from J, leaving 11 bases between. Germline assignment: CDR1 MNHEY and CDR2 SMNVEV (reference sequence). CDR3 loop: CASSLGTSDYEQYF. CDR3 nucleotides: TGTGCCAGCAGTTTAGGGACCTCCGACTACGAGCAGTACTTC.

The chain carries TRBV9 and TRBJ1-3; D unresolved. CDR3 size: 11 residues. Germline CDR1 is SGDLS and CDR2 is YYNGEE. V lost 3 bases to trimming and J lost 6 bases, with 4 bases between them. The CDR3 protein is CASSAQNTIYF. The CDR3 DNA is TGTGCCAGCAGCGCCCAAAACACCATATATTTT. Combining the CDR3 with reference TRBV9 and TRBJ1-3 gives the whole variable domain DSGVTQTPKHLITATGQRVTLRCSPRSGDLSVYWYQQSLDQGLQFLIQYYNGEERAKGNILERFSAQQFPDLHSELNLSSLELGDSALYFCASSAQNTIYFGEGSWLTVV.

The gene calls are TRBV20-1 and TRBJ2-7; D may be TRBD2 (6 bases). Germline lookup yields CDR1 DFQATT and CDR2 SNEGSKA (reference sequence). The CDR3 is 14 amino acids. V was shortened by 0 bases and J by 3 bases, with 12 bases between the two germline ends. The CDR3 DNA reads TGCAGTGCTAGAGAGGGGGGAGAAAACTACGAGCAGTACTTC. It is translated as CSAREGGENYEQYF.

The chain couples TRBV12-3 or TRBV12-4 to TRBJ2-1, with D uncertain. This CDR3 is built from 14 residues. V was pared by 3 bases and J by 8 bases, with 14 bases between. The DNA of the CDR3 is TGTGCCAGCAGTTTTCAGGCCGGGCAATATGAGCAGTTCTTC. Translation: CASSFQAGQYEQFF.

The CDR3 spells CASSRGQGYTGELFF. CDR3 DNA sequence: TGTGCCAGCAGCCGAGGACAGGGTTACACCGGGGAGCTGTTTTTT. The chain carries TRBV7-9 and TRBJ2-2, with 8 nucleotides matching TRBD1. The V gene end was trimmed by 5 bases and the J gene end by 3 bases; junction bases not matched to a gene: 5. CDR3 length: 15 residues. Germline CDR1 is SEHNR and CDR2 is FQNEAQ (reference sequence). The full variable domain, rest sourced from reference TRBV7-9 and TRBJ2-2, is DTGVSQNPRHKITKRGQNVTFRCDPISEHNRLYWYRQTLGQGPEFLTYFQNEAQLEKSRLLSDRFSAERPKGSFSTLEIQRTEQGDSAMYLCASSRGQGYTGELFFGEGSRLTVL.

The rearrangement joins TRBV25-1 to TRBJ1-3; D possibly corresponds to TRBD1 (6 bases). Per germline, CDR1 MGHDK and CDR2 SYGVNS. The V gene lost 5 bases and the J gene lost 4 bases, with 12 bases spanning the gap. The length of the CDR3 is 14 residues. As DNA, the CDR3 is TGTGCCAGCAGTATAACAGGGACGGGAAACACCATATATTTT. Its protein is CASSITGTGNTIYF.

The V gene is TRBV12-3 or TRBV12-4, the J gene TRBJ2-2; D gene unclear. The length of the CDR3 is 14 residues. V gave up 2 bases and J gave up 6 bases, with 10 bases separating them. CDR3 sequence (DNA): TGTGCCAGCAGTTTACAAGGCAGGTCCGGGGAGCTGTTTTTT. Amino acid sequence: CASSLQGRSGELFF.

This clonotype was counted only a few times. The chain employs TRBV19 and TRBJ2-1; D is tentatively TRBD1 or TRBD2 (6 bases each). Trimming cost V 0 bases and J 2 bases, with 14 bases left between them. Germline CDR1 and CDR2: LNHDA and SQIVND (reference sequence). This CDR3 has 17 residues. The CDR3 spells CASSIDHPGEAYNEQFF. The CDR3, as DNA: TGTGCCAGTAGTATAGATCATCCAGGGGAGGCCTACAATGAGCAGTTCTTC.

V is TRBV28 and J is TRBJ2-2, with D perhaps matching TRBD1 (6 bases). The CDR3 length is 16 residues. Trimming left V 7 bases short and J 0 bases short, with 15 bases between. Germline V gives CDR1 MDHEN, CDR2 SYDVKM. The CDR3 bases are TGTGCCAGCACCCCTCGGGACACCACGAACACCGGGGAGCTGTTTTTT. This codes for CASTPRDTTNTGELFF.

This chain links TRBV4-2 with TRBJ2-5, with 9 nucleotides matching TRBD1. Germline V gene data show CDR1 as LGHNA and CDR2 as YNFKEQ. The CDR3 covers 15 residues. V was clipped by 4 bases and J by 2 bases; unmatched bases: 5. CDR3 sequence: CASSRGDRVQETQYF. The CDR3 DNA sequence: TGTGCCAGCAGCCGGGGGGACAGGGTGCAAGAGACCCAGTACTTC.

This sequence joins TRBV5-1 and TRBJ1-6; D ambiguous. CDR1 SGHRS and CDR2 YFSETQ come from the germline V gene. V was shortened by 0 bases and J by 8 bases, with 12 bases between the two germline ends. This CDR3 spans 15 amino acids. CDR3 in amino acids: CASSLERGPDSPLHF. In nucleotides, the CDR3 is TGCGCCAGCAGCTTGGAGAGAGGTCCAGATTCACCCCTCCACTTT.

The rearrangement joins TRBV12-3 or TRBV12-4 to TRBJ2-3; no reliable D call. The CDR3 has 11 amino acids. Between the trimmed V and J ends, which lost 6 bases and 4 bases, there was a span of 5 bases. CDR3 bases: TGTGCCAGCAGGTACGCAGATACGCAGTATTTT. It yields the protein CASRYADTQYF.